These T cell receptor beta chains were read from a single sample in a study of cytomegalovirus exposure and HLA in healthy donors. Profiling relied on immunoSEQ multiplex PCR, and the TCRdb table lists in-frame clones only, not all of them. In all, the sample yields about 130,000 clones. The sample was PBMCs. The receptors shown here come from a woman in her fifties or sixties in good health and CMV-seronegative. Each CDR3 is given with its conserved first and last residue. A D gene is named only where the DNA matches it firmly.

d_gene,v_gene,j_gene,CDR3aa,CDR3nt
TRBD1,TRBV28,TRBJ1-6,CASSPESDRETLHF,TGTGCCAGCAGTCCAGAGTCCGACAGGGAAACTCTCCACTTT
TRBD1,TRBV5-1,TRBJ2-1,CASSNRGQYNEQFF,TGCGCCAGCAGCAACAGGGGGCAGTACAATGAGCAGTTCTTC
TRBD1,TRBV28,TRBJ1-2,CAIKGQGIYGYTF,TGTGCCATCAAGGGACAGGGGATCTATGGCTACACCTTC
TRBD1,TRBV6-1,TRBJ2-1,CASRRTGVTPQFF,TGTGCCAGCAGGAGAACAGGGGTTACACCCCAGTTCTTC
NA,TRBV10-3,TRBJ2-2,CAITKAVNTGELFF,TGTGCCATCACAAAAGCGGTGAACACCGGGGAGCTGTTTTTT
NA,TRBV11-1,TRBJ2-7,CASSLISFNYEQYF,TGTGCCAGCAGCTTAATCTCCTTTAACTACGAGCAGTACTTC
NA,TRBV19,TRBJ1-4,CASSIRQVLFF,TGTGCCAGTAGTATAAGACAGGTCCTGTTTTTT
NA,TRBV15,TRBJ1-1,CATSRDPGDGYEAFF,TGTGCCACCAGCAGAGATCCAGGGGATGGGTATGAAGCTTTCTTT
TRBD1,TRBV28,TRBJ1-1,CASSFPRTGIAEAFF,TGTGCCAGCAGTTTCCCAAGGACAGGGATTGCTGAAGCTTTCTTT
NA,TRBV7-2,TRBJ1-5,CASSLLDSNQPQHF,TGTGCCAGCAGCTTATTAGATAGCAATCAGCCCCAGCATTTT
TRBD2,TRBV4-2,TRBJ2-3,CASSGETSGRRGDTQYF,TGTGCCAGCAGCGGAGAGACTAGCGGGAGGCGGGGGGATACGCAGTATTTT
NA,TRBV30,TRBJ1-4,CAWSGRDNNEKLFF,TGTGCCTGGAGTGGCCGGGACAATAATGAAAAACTGTTTTTT
NA,TRBV5-1,TRBJ1-6,CASSLGQSHSPLHF,TGCGCCAGCAGCTTGGGGCAGTCACATTCACCCCTCCACTTT
NA,TRBV19,TRBJ2-2,CASSIGGGHTGELFF,TGTGCCAGTAGTATAGGAGGGGGACACACCGGGGAGCTGTTTTTT
NA,TRBV4-1,TRBJ1-4,CASSQERSGFSSRNEKLFF,TGCGCCAGCAGCCAAGAAAGGTCGGGGTTCAGCTCTAGAAATGAAAAACTGTTTTTT
TRBD2,TRBV29-1,TRBJ2-7,CSVRAGGVPEQYF,TGCAGCGTTCGGGCGGGAGGGGTTCCCGAGCAGTACTTC
TRBD1,TRBV6-5,TRBJ1-5,CASSRGSNQPQHF,TGTGCCAGCTCCAGGGGGAGCAATCAGCCCCAGCATTTT
NA,TRBV28,TRBJ1-2,CASSVDTDANYGYTF,TGTGCCAGCAGTGTAGACACCGATGCTAACTATGGCTACACCTTC
NA,TRBV5-1,TRBJ2-5,CASSLTGGFLTQETQYF,TGCGCCAGCAGCTTGACCGGAGGTTTTTTGACCCAAGAGACCCAGTACTTC
NA,TRBV19,TRBJ2-1,CASCEGQNYNEQFF,TGTGCCAGTTGCGAAGGACAAAACTACAATGAGCAGTTCTTC
NA,TRBV2,TRBJ1-1,CASSDFDRMNTEAFF,TGTGCCAGCAGTGACTTCGACAGGATGAACACTGAAGCTTTCTTT
TRBD2,TRBV19,TRBJ2-1,CASSMGLAGPSSYNEQFF,TGTGCCAGTAGTATGGGACTAGCGGGACCGAGCTCCTACAATGAGCAGTTCTTC
TRBD2,TRBV5-1,TRBJ2-3,CASSLAKGLGAHTQYF,TGCGCCAGCAGCTTGGCCAAGGGACTAGGGGCCCATACGCAGTATTTT
NA,TRBV5-1,TRBJ2-1,CASTREGGGRNEQFF,TGCGCCAGCACCCGCGAGGGGGGGGGACGCAATGAGCAGTTCTTC
TRBD2,TRBV19,TRBJ2-7,CASSQSGNSYEQYF,TGTGCCAGTAGTCAGAGCGGGAACTCCTACGAGCAGTACTTC
NA,TRBV28,TRBJ2-2,CASSGVTGELFF,TGTGCCAGTTCAGGTGTTACCGGGGAGCTGTTTTTT
TRBD2,TRBV27,TRBJ2-7,CASSSLPPLAGISYEQYF,TGTGCCAGCAGTTCCCTCCCCCCCCTAGCGGGAATCTCTTACGAGCAGTACTTC
TRBD1,TRBV6-5,TRBJ2-1,CASSRRQGAMNEQFF,TGTGCCAGCAGTAGGAGACAGGGGGCTATGAATGAGCAGTTCTTC
NA,TRBV11-2,TRBJ2-1,CASSLISYEQFF,TGTGCCAGCAGCTTAATCTCCTATGAGCAGTTCTTC
NA,TRBV7-9,TRBJ2-7,CASSLGQREQYF,TGTGCCAGCAGCTTAGGACAGCGCGAGCAGTACTTC
TRBD2,TRBV5-1,TRBJ2-3,CASSPTSGGRTSTDTQYF,TGCGCCAGCAGCCCGACTAGCGGGGGCCGAACTAGCACAGATACGCAGTATTTT
TRBD1,TRBV27,TRBJ2-2,CASRTTGSGVTGELFF,TGTGCCAGCAGAACGACAGGGTCGGGTGTCACCGGGGAGCTGTTTTTT
NA,TRBV6-6,TRBJ2-5,CASDRSPQETQYF,TGTGCCAGCGACCGGAGCCCACAAGAGACCCAGTACTTC
NA,TRBV5-1,TRBJ1-4,CASSFRTLARGNEKLFF,TGCGCCAGCAGCTTTCGTACCTTGGCCAGGGGTAATGAAAAACTGTTTTTT
TRBD1,TRBV15,TRBJ1-5,CATRTGTGGNQPQHF,TGTGCCACCAGGACAGGGACGGGGGGCAATCAGCCCCAGCATTTT
TRBD1,TRBV6-6,TRBJ2-3,CASGDRGVADTQYF,TGTGCCAGCGGGGACAGGGGGGTGGCAGATACGCAGTATTTT
NA,TRBV9,TRBJ2-1,CASSPGTAYNEQFF,TGTGCCAGCAGCCCGGGGACTGCGTACAATGAGCAGTTCTTC
NA,TRBV7-2,TRBJ2-7,CASSLVPDTSYEQYF,TGTGCCAGCAGCTTAGTACCGGACACCTCCTACGAGCAGTACTTC
TRBD1,TRBV19,TRBJ1-2,CASTPRDRSGYTF,TGTGCCAGTACTCCTCGGGACAGGTCTGGCTACACCTTC
NA,TRBV27,TRBJ2-5,CASSLSGDRRGREQYF,TGTGCCAGCAGTTTGAGCGGGGACAGGAGGGGTCGGGAGCAGTACTTC
TRBD1,TRBV6-5,TRBJ2-7,CASSSGTGDYEQYF,TGTGCCAGCAGTTCCGGGACAGGGGATTACGAGCAGTACTTC